This T cell receptor (beta chain) was retrieved from a study of T cells in localized non-small cell lung cancer. The CDR3 sequence is 11 residues long. Germline V gene data show CDR1 as SGHVS and CDR2 as FQNEAQ. Trimming left V 0 bases short and J 7 bases short, with 3 bases between. Measured with immunoSEQ multiplex PCR; TCRdb has only the in-frame clones, and not every one. The sample contains about 62,000 clones, roughly 79% of which appear only once. The sequencing here drew on PBMCs, taken before any cancer treatment. The V gene is TRBV7-8, the J gene TRBJ1-1; D remains unclear. This clonotype originated in a man between 40 and 70 years old with stage II lung adenocarcinoma. CDR3 bases: TGTGCCAGCAGCTTAGCCAGTGAAGCTTTCTTT. Translated: CASSLASEAFF.